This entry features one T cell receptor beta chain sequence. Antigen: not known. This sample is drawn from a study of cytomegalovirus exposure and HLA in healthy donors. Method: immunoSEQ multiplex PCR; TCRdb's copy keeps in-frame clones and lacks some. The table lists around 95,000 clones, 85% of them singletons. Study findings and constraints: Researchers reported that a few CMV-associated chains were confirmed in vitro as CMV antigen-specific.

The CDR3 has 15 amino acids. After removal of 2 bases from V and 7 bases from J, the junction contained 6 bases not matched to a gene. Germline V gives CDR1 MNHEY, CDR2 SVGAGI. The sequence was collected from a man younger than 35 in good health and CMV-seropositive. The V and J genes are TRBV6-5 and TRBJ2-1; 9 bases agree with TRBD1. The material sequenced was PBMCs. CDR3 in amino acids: CASSYPTGGRNEQFF. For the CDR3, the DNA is TGTGCCAGCAGTTACCCGACAGGGGGTCGGAATGAGCAGTTCTTC.